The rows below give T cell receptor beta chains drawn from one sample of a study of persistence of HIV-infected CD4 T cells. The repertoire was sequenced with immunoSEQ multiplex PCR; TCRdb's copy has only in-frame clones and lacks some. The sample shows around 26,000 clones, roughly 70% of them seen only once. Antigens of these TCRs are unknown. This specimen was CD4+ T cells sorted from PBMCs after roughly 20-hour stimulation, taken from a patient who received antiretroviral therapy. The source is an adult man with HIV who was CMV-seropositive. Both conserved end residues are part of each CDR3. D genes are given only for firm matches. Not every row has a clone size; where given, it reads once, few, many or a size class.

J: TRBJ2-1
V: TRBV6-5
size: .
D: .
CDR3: CASRAPQVSYNEQFF
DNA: TGTGCCAGCAGGGCCCCCCAGGTATCCTACAATGAGCAGTTCTTC

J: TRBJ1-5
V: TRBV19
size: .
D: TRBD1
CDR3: CASRSVGGTGTTNQPQHF
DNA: TGTGCCAGTAGATCGGTAGGGGGGACAGGGACCACCAATCAGCCCCAGCATTTT

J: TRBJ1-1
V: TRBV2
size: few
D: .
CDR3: CASSSTGGNTEAFF
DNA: TGTGCCAGCAGTTCTACCGGCGGGAACACTGAAGCTTTCTTT

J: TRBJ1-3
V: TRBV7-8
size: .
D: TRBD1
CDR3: CASSFRDRGSGNTIYF
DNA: TGTGCCAGCAGCTTTAGGGACAGAGGCTCTGGAAACACCATATATTTT

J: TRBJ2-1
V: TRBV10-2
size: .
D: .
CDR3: CASSESTGRAASYNEQFF
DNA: TGCGCCAGCAGTGAGTCGACTGGCCGAGCGGCCTCCTACAATGAGCAGTTCTTC

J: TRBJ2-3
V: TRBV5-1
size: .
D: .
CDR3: CASSLAPADGTDTQYF
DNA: TGCGCCAGCAGCTTGGCCCCAGCGGATGGTACAGATACGCAGTATTTT

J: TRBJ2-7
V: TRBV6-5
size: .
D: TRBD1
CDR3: CASIRDRGAYEQYF
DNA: TGTGCCAGCATCCGGGACAGGGGAGCGTACGAGCAGTACTTC

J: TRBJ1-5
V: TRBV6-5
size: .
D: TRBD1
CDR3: CASSYPSGGENQPQHF
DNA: TGTGCCAGCAGTTACCCCTCAGGGGGCGAGAATCAGCCCCAGCATTTT

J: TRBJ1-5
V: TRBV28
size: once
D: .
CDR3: CAASLRGAYSNQPQHF
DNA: TGTGCCGCCTCCCTTCGGGGGGCTTATAGCAATCAGCCCCAGCATTTT

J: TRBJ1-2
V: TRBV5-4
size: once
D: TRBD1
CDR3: CASSSDGQGVYGYTF
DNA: TGTGCCAGCAGTTCCGATGGACAGGGGGTTTATGGCTACACCTTC

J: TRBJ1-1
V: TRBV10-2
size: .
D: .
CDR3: CASSESAGRGAFF
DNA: TGCGCCAGCAGTGAGTCCGCGGGGCGAGGAGCTTTCTTT

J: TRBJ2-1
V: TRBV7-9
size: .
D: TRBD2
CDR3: CASSLESAGIIFF
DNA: TGTGCCAGCAGCTTAGAGTCAGCGGGGATAATCTTCTTC

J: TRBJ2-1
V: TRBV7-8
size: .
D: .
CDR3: CASSRERSLANEQFF
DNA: TGTGCCAGCAGCCGAGAAAGGTCCCTCGCCAATGAGCAGTTCTTC

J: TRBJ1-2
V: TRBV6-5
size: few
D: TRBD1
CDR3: CASSARQGIGYTF
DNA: TGTGCCAGCAGCGCCCGACAGGGAATTGGCTACACCTTC

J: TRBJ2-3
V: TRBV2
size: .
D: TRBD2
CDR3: CASTAGTTLSTDTQYF
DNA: TGTGCCAGCACGGCGGGGACTACACTTAGCACAGATACGCAGTATTTT

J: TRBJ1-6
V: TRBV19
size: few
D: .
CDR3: CASSIFGHTTMDNSPLHF
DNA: TGTGCCAGTAGTATATTCGGTCACACCACGATGGATAATTCACCCCTCCACTTT

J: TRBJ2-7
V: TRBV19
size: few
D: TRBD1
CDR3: CASSVRDRGSYEQYF
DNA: TGTGCCAGTAGTGTCCGGGACAGGGGTTCCTACGAGCAGTACTTC

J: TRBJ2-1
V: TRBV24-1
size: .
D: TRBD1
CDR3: CATREGGQGNDEQFF
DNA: TGTGCCACCAGGGAGGGCGGACAGGGGAACGATGAGCAGTTCTTC

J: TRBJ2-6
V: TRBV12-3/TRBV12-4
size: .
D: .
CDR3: CASSLRANVLTF
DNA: TGTGCCAGCAGTTTAAGGGCCAACGTCCTGACTTTC

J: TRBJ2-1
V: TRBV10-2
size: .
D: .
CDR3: CASSELGGDNEQFF
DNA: TGCGCCAGCAGTGAGTTGGGTGGTGACAATGAGCAGTTCTTC

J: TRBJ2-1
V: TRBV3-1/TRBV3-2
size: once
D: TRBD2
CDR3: CASSQWTGGRGEQFF
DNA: TGTGCCAGCAGCCAATGGACGGGGGGGCGGGGGGAGCAGTTCTTC

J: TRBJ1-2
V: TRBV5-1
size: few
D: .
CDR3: CASSFYTSYGYTF
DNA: TGCGCCAGCAGCTTTTACACGAGCTATGGCTACACCTTC

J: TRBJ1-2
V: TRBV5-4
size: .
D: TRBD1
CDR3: CASSSRTGIYGYTF
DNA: TGTGCCAGCAGCTCCCGGACAGGGATCTATGGCTACACCTTC

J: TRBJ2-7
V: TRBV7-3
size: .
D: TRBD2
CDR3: CASSLIRLAGNYEQYF
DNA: TGTGCCAGCAGCTTAATTCGACTAGCGGGGAACTACGAGCAGTACTTC

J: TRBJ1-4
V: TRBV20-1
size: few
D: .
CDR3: CSASEGGTFPRNEKLFF
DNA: TGCAGTGCTAGTGAGGGGGGGACATTCCCACGTAATGAAAAACTGTTTTTT

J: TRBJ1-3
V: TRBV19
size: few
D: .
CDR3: CASSIGRRTAYGNTIYF
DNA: TGTGCCAGTAGTATAGGGCGGAGGACGGCTTACGGAAACACCATATATTTT

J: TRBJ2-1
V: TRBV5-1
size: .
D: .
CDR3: CASSLLPGQPYNEQFF
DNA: TGCGCCAGCAGCTTGCTCCCCGGACAGCCTTACAATGAGCAGTTCTTC

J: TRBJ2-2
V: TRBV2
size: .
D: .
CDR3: CASSRQGPNTGELFF
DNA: TGTGCCAGCAGTCGGCAGGGACCAAACACCGGGGAGCTGTTTTTT

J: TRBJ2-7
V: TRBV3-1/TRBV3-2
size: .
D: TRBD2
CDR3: CASRRTSGGIYEQYF
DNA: TGTGCCAGCAGACGGACTAGCGGGGGAATTTACGAGCAGTACTTC

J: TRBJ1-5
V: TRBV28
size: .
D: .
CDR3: CASSQLDSSNQPQHF
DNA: TGTGCCAGTTCCCAATTGGACAGTAGCAATCAGCCCCAGCATTTT

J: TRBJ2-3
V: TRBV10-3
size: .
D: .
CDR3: CAISAGKPDTQYF
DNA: TGTGCCATCAGTGCAGGGAAGCCAGATACGCAGTATTTT

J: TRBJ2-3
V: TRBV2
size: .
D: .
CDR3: CASSDREGGTDTQYF
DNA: TGTGCCAGCAGTGACAGGGAGGGGGGTACAGATACGCAGTATTTT

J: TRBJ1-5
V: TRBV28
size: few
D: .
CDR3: CANQGTNQPQHF
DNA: TGTGCCAACCAGGGGACCAATCAGCCCCAGCATTTT

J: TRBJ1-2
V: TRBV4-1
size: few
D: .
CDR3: CASSQGLARGLYGYTF
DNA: TGCGCCAGCAGCCAAGGGCTGGCGAGGGGCCTCTATGGCTACACCTTC

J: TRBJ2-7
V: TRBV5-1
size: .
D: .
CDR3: CASSLAGGSIYEQYF
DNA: TGCGCCAGCAGCTTGGCTGGGGGCAGTATTTACGAGCAGTACTTC

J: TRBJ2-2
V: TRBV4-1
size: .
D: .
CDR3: CASSQVGQGIQLFF
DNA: TGCGCCAGCAGCCAAGTAGGTCAAGGGATTCAGCTGTTTTTT

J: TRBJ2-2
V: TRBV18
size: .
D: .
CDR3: CASSSPNTGELFF
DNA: TGTGCCAGCTCATCTCCAAACACCGGGGAGCTGTTTTTT

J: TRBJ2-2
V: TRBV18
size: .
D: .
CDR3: CASSPVGVKVVELFF
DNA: TGTGCCAGCTCACCAGTGGGGGTGAAGGTCGTGGAGCTGTTTTTT

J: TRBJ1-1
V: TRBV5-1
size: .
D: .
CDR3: CASSLALMNTEAFF
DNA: TGCGCCAGCAGCTTGGCCCTGATGAACACTGAAGCTTTCTTT

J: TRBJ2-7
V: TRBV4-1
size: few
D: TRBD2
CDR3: CASSPLGLAGAPVVLRGEQYF
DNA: TGCGCCAGCAGCCCTCTGGGACTAGCGGGGGCACCGGTCGTTCTACGGGGCGAGCAGTACTTC

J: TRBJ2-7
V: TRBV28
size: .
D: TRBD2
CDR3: CASLGGGTIRYEQYF
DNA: TGTGCCTCCCTCGGGGGGGGGACCATTAGATACGAGCAGTACTTC

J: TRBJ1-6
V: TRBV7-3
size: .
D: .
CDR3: CASSWGRNQNSPLHF
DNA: TGTGCCAGCAGCTGGGGGCGGAATCAGAATTCACCCCTCCACTTT

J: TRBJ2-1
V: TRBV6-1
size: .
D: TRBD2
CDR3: CASSDGLAGGNEQFF
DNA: TGTGCCAGCAGTGACGGACTAGCGGGGGGTAATGAGCAGTTCTTC

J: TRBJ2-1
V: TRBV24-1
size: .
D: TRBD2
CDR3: CATAGSGGTYNEQFF
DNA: TGTGCCACCGCAGGAAGCGGGGGGACCTACAATGAGCAGTTCTTC

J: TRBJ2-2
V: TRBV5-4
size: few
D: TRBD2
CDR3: CASSLTSGVTGELFF
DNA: TGTGCCAGCAGCTTGACTAGCGGGGTCACCGGGGAGCTGTTTTTT

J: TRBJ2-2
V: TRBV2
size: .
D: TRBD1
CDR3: CASSSDRGATGELFF
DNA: TGTGCCAGCAGTTCGGACAGGGGAGCCACCGGGGAGCTGTTTTTT

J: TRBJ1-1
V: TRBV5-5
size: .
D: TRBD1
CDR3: CASSLAGTGGLLNTEAFF
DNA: TGTGCCAGCAGCTTGGCCGGGACAGGGGGCCTTTTGAACACTGAAGCTTTCTTT

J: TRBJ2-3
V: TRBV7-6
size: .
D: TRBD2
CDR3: CASSPRGLAGGPASTDTQYF
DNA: TGTGCCAGCAGCCCCAGGGGACTAGCGGGGGGGCCGGCGAGCACAGATACGCAGTATTTT

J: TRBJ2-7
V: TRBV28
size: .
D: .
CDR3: CASSLTGGTHEQYF
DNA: TGTGCCAGCAGTTTAACGGGGGGCACCCACGAGCAGTACTTC

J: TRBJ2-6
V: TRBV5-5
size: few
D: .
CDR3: CASSLVYRSSGANVLTF
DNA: TGTGCCAGCAGCTTAGTTTATAGGAGCTCTGGGGCCAACGTCCTGACTTTC